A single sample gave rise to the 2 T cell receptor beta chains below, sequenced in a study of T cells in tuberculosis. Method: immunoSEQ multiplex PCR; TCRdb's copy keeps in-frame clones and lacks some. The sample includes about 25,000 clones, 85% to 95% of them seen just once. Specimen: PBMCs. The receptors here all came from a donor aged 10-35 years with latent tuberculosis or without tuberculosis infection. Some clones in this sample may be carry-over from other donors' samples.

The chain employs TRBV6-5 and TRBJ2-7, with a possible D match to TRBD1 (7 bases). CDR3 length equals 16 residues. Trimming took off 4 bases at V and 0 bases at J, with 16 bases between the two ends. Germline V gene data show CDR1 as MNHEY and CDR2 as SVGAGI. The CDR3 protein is CASSSARDRTSYEQYF. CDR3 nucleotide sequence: TGTGCCAGCAGTTCTGCGCGGGACAGAACCTCCTACGAGCAGTACTTC.

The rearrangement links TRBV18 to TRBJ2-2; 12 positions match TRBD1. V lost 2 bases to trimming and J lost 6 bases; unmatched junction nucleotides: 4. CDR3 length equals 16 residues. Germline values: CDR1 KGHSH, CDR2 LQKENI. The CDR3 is CASSPAGQGAAGELFF. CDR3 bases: TGTGCCAGCTCACCAGCGGGACAGGGGGCAGCCGGGGAGCTGTTTTTT.